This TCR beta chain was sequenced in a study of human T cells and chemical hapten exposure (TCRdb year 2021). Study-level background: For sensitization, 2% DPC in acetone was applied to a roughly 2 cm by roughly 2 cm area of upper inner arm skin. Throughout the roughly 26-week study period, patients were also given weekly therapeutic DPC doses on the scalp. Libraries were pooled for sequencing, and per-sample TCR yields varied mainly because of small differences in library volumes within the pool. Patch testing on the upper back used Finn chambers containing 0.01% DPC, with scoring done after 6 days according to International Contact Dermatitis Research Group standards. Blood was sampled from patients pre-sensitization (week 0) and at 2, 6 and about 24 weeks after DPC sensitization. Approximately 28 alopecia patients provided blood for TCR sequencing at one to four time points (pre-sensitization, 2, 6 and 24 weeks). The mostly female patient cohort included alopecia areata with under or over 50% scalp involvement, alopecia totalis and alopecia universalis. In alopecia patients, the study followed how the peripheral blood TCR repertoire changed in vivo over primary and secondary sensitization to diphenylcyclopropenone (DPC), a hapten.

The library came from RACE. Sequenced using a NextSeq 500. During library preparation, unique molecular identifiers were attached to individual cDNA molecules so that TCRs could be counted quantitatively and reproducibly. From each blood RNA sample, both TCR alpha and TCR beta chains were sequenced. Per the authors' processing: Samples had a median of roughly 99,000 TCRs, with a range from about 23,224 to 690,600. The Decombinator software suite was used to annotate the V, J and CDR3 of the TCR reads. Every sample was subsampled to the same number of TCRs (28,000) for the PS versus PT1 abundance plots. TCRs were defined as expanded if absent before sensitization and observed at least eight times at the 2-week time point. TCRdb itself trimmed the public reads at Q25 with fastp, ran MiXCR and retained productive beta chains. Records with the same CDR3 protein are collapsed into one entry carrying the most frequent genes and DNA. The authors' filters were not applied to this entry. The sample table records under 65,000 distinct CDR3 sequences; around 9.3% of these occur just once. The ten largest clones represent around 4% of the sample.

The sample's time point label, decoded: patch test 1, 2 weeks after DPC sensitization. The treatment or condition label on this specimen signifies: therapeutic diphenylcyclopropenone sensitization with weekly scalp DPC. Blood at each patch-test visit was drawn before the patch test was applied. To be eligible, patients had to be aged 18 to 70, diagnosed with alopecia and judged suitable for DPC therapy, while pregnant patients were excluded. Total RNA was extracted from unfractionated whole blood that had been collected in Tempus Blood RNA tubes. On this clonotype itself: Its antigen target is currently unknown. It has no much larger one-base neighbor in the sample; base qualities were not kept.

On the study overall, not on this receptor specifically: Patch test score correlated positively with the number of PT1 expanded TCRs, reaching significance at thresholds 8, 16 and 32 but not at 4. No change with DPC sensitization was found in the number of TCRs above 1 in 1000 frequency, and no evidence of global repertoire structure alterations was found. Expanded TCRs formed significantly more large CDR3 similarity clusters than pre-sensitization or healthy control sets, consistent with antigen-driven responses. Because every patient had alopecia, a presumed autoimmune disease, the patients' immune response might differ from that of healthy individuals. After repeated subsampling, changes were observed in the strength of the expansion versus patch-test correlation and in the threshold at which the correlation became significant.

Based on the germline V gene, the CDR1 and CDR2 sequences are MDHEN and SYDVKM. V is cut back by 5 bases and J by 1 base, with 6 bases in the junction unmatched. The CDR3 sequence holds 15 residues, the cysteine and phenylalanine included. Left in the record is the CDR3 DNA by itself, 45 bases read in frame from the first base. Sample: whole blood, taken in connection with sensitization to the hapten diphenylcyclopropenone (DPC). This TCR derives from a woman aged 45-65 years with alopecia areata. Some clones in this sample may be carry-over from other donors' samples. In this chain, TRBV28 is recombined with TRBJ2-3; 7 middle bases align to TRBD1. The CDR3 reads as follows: CASSATRGRTDTQYF. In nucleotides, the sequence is TGTGCCAGCAGTGCGACGAGGGGGCGCACAGATACGCAGTATTTT.